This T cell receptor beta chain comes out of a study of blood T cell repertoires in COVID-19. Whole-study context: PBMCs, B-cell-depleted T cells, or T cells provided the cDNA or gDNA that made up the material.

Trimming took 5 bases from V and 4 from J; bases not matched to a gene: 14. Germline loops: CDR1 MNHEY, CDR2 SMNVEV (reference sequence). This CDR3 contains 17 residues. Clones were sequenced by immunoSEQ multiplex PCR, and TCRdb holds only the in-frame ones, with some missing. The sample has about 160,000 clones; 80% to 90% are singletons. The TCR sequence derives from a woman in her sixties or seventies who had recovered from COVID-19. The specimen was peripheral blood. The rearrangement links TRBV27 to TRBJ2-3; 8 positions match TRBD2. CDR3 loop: CASSPYGGSGGADTQYF. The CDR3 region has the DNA TGTGCCAGCAGTCCCTATGGGGGAAGCGGGGGAGCAGATACGCAGTATTTT.